This is a list of T cell receptor beta chains from one sample in a study of vaccination effects on CD4 cells after COVID-19. Repertoires were generated with immunoSEQ multiplex PCR, while TCRdb's copy carries only in-frame clones and drops some. The data hold tens of thousands of clones, with about four fifths observed a single time. Antigen specificity for these receptors is unknown. This sample comprised CD4+ T cells from PBMCs cultured with SARS-CoV-2 spike peptides, obtained after COVID-19 vaccination. These receptors were taken from a human donor who received a COVID-19 vaccine. Some clones in this sample may be carry-over from other donors' samples. The conserved cysteine and the conserved F or W are not part of the CDR3 here. A D gene is named only where the DNA matches it firmly.

d_gene,v_gene,CDR3aa
-,TRBV7-2,ASSLTRTVQETQY
-,TRBV9,ASSVRGSLNSYNEQF
TRBD2,TRBV5-1,ASSPAGVFYNEQF
-,TRBV3-1/TRBV3-2,ASSPGTYNTEAF
TRBD1,TRBV5-1,ASSPDRVGQLF
TRBD1,TRBV6-2/TRBV6-3,ASSRDRRNTEAF
-,TRBV14,ASSQDMGETQY
TRBD1,TRBV7-3,ASSLGQGDAAF
-,TRBV5-6,ASSLGTNNSPLH
-,TRBV29-1,SAGHIPNTEAF
TRBD1,TRBV4-1,ASSQDRGVNRGAQY
TRBD2,TRBV5-6,ASSLAGGYGTDTQY
TRBD1,TRBV5-1,ASSRKQGAVNTGELF
TRBD1,TRBV28,ASSFSRQGYGYT
-,TRBV11-2,ASSLDGREYRNTEAF
-,TRBV6-5,ASRRTYSTDTQY
-,TRBV6-4,ASSAWQGNTEAF
TRBD1,TRBV6-5,ASVGQGALEKLF
-,TRBV5-8,ASSSTGLEEKLF
-,TRBV29-1,SVEGQGPDTQY
TRBD2,TRBV6-6,ASSYVLAGYNEQF
TRBD1,TRBV2,ASSGQGSSNEQF
-,TRBV2,ASRSLRGANYGYT
TRBD1,TRBV18,ASSPRDRAIEAGELF
TRBD1,TRBV7-2,ATRGRRTGLGYT
-,TRBV28,ATRDFTDTQY
-,TRBV6-5,ASSLYRGNTIY
TRBD2,TRBV24-1,ATSSSGGAADTQY
-,TRBV3-1/TRBV3-2,ASSRLYRLEGITGELF
-,TRBV7-2,ASSSSSYNEQF
-,TRBV6-6,ASSLTVNTGELF
-,TRBV9,ASSVEGMNTEAF
-,TRBV9,ASSLNTGGRSTDTQY
-,TRBV9,ASSVDSALGSGYT
TRBD2,TRBV4-3,ASSQDLPSGGNNEQF
-,TRBV4-1,ASSLSQVGSYGYT
-,TRBV4-1,ASSPRKTLSGEQF
-,TRBV18,ASSPQGVNTGELF
TRBD1,TRBV28,ASSRTGAGANVLT
-,TRBV5-1,ASSFRQRSTDTQY
-,TRBV27,ASSAYGVYGELF
-,TRBV5-1,ASSFDGPGNTEAF
-,TRBV19,ASSWDTQETQY
-,TRBV5-1,ASSLGNSGYGYT
TRBD2,TRBV5-5,ASSPWEGVREQF
-,TRBV29-1,SVEGPPSNTEAF
-,TRBV14,ASSQAGPLKPY
TRBD2,TRBV7-8,ASSPTGLAGGPINEQF
-,TRBV2,ASSVTSGTDTQY
-,TRBV19,ASTRADWDNEQF